The 25 T cell receptor beta chains given below trace back to one sample, sequenced in a study of blood T cell repertoires in COVID-19. Clones were read by immunoSEQ multiplex PCR, and TCRdb kept only the in-frame ones, dropping some. The table lists about 56,000 clones, approximately 72% of them singletons. Sequenced input: peripheral blood. The receptors come from a woman in her 70s with COVID-19, enrolled during active disease.

The chain links TRBV2 to TRBJ1-2; 7 bases are shared with TRBD1. Per germline, CDR1 SNHLY and CDR2 FYNNEI. The CDR3 is 14 residues long. Trimming cost V 4 bases and J 4 bases; bases outside gene matches: 6. The CDR3 reads CASSAEQGTYGYTF. CDR3 DNA: TGTGCCAGCAGTGCCGAACAGGGGACCTATGGCTACACCTTC.

Only one count was recorded for this clone. The chain has TRBV6-6 and TRBJ2-5, with 11 bases aligning to TRBD1. Germline CDR1 MNHNY, CDR2 SVGAGI (reference sequence). V shed 6 bases and J 5 bases; nucleotides not matched to a gene: 5. The CDR3 has 14 residues. The CDR3 spells CASRSGTGGETQYF. Here the CDR3 DNA reads TGTGCCAGCAGATCCGGGACAGGGGGGGAGACCCAGTACTTC.

This chain joins TRBV19 and TRBJ1-5; D may be TRBD1 (6 bases). Trimming took off 3 bases at V and 5 bases at J, with 14 bases between the two ends. The V gene's germline CDR1 is LNHDA and CDR2 SQIVND (reference sequence). The CDR3 sequence is 15 residues long. CDR3 in DNA: TGTGCCAGTAGTATTGGGGGACAAACTCATCAGCCCCAGCATTTT. Its translation: CASSIGGQTHQPQHF.

The chain has TRBV27 and TRBJ2-1; 8 bases align to TRBD2. CDR3 length: 15 residues. The V gene end was trimmed by 9 bases and the J gene end by 6 bases; junction bases not matched to a gene: 13. The germline CDR1 and CDR2 sequences are MNHEY and SMNVEV (reference sequence). CDR3 sequence reads: CARSPYRLAINEQFF. The DNA for the CDR3 is TGTGCCAGGAGCCCCTACCGACTAGCGATCAATGAGCAGTTCTTC.

The rearrangement joins TRBV11-1 to TRBJ1-1; no firm D call. V was pared by 5 bases and J by 10 bases, with 17 bases between. CDR3 length: 13 residues. The germline gives CDR1 SGHAT, CDR2 FQDESV (reference sequence). The CDR3 reads CASSLDSAPRAFF. CDR3 coding DNA: TGTGCCAGCAGCCTCGACTCTGCCCCACGAGCTTTCTTT.

This clone has more than one count but fewer than ten. The rearrangement joins TRBV6-2 or TRBV6-3 to TRBJ1-5; D might be TRBD1 (6 bases). The CDR3 is 14 amino acids. The ends were cut back, 5 bases at V and 6 bases at J, with 14 bases in the middle. Looked up from germline, CDR1 is MNHEY and CDR2 is SVGEGT. The CDR3 coding sequence is TGTGCCAGCAGTGAGACAGGAGAAGCTCAGCCCCAGCATTTT. It yields the protein CASSETGEAQPQHF.

The rearrangement links TRBV2 to TRBJ1-1; D not certain. V shed 7 bases and J shed 6 bases, with 9 bases lying between them. CDR1 is SNHLY and CDR2 is FYNNEI in the germline V gene. CDR3 length: 11 amino acids. The CDR3 loop is CASTLRAEAFF. In nucleotides, the CDR3 is TGTGCCAGCACCCTACGGGCTGAAGCTTTCTTT.

The chain employs TRBV7-3 and TRBJ2-1; tentatively, D is TRBD2 (6 bases). Looked up from germline, CDR1 is SGHTA and CDR2 is FQGTGA. The CDR3 is 15 residues long. Trimming pared 5 bases from V and 6 bases from J, leaving 17 bases between. The CDR3 sequence: CASSPGGSGINEQFF. Written as DNA, the CDR3 is TGTGCCAGCAGCCCAGGTGGTAGCGGAATCAATGAGCAGTTCTTC.

This chain links TRBV18 with TRBJ2-7, with TRBD1 matching over 9 bases. Trimming cost V 3 bases and J 7 bases; bases outside gene matches: 7. The germline gives CDR1 KGHSH, CDR2 LQKENI. The CDR3 has 14 residues. CDR3 sequence: CASSPGQGAVEQYF. In DNA form, the CDR3 reads TGTGCCAGCTCACCGGGACAGGGAGCGGTGGAGCAGTACTTC.

The chain uses TRBV2 and TRBJ2-1, with 8 positions matching TRBD1. J was trimmed by 6 bases and V by 6 bases; bases with no gene match: 10. Looked up from germline, CDR1 is SNHLY and CDR2 is FYNNEI. This CDR3 is built from 15 residues. The CDR3 loop reads CASSLRQGMSNEQFF. The CDR3 DNA reads as TGTGCCAGCAGCCTACGACAGGGGATGTCCAATGAGCAGTTCTTC.

V and J are TRBV6-1 and TRBJ2-1; 8 positions match TRBD2. Germline CDR1 MNHNS, CDR2 SASEGT. The V and J ends lost 3 bases and 9 bases, in that order; junction bases with no gene match: 10. The CDR3 covers 15 residues. The CDR3 region has the DNA TGTGCCAGCAGTGACCAGCGGGAGACGTCCCCTGAGCAGTTCTTC. This sequence encodes CASSDQRETSPEQFF.

This clone was seen a single time. V gene TRBV9 combines with J gene TRBJ1-4; D unclear. CDR1 and CDR2 (germline): SGDLS, YYNGEE. Between the trimmed V and J ends, which lost 1 base and 8 bases, there was a span of 18 bases. This CDR3 contains 16 residues. The CDR3 nucleotides are TGTGCCAGCAGCGTACTCGGTAGCGGACCTGGAGAAAAACTGTTTTTT. It encodes CASSVLGSGPGEKLFF.

This clone was counted between two and nine times. The CDR3 loop is CASSQDLGRTGELFF. As DNA, the CDR3 is TGTGCCAGCAGCCAAGATCTTGGGAGGACCGGGGAGCTGTTTTTT. The gene calls are TRBV14 and TRBJ2-2; D may be TRBD2 (6 bases). CDR1 and CDR2 from the germline V gene are SGHDN and FVKESK. Trimming shortened V by 0 bases and J by 5 bases, and 10 bases separated the two germline ends. The CDR3 length is 15 residues.

This chain links TRBV2 with TRBJ2-4; no clear D gene. This CDR3 is built from 14 residues. Per germline, CDR1 SNHLY and CDR2 FYNNEI. V lost 7 bases to trimming and J lost 3 bases, with 13 bases between them. The CDR3 sequence is CASKIVEVKNIQYF. The DNA of the CDR3 is TGTGCCAGCAAGATAGTTGAGGTCAAAAACATTCAGTACTTC.

There are a few counts of this clone. This chain connects TRBV6-2 or TRBV6-3 to TRBJ2-2; D ambiguous. The CDR3 is 13 residues long. Germline-derived CDR1 and CDR2 are MNHEY and SVGEGT. The ends were cut back, 4 bases at V and 0 bases at J, with 3 bases in the middle. The CDR3 region has the DNA TGTGCCAGCAGTTTCTCGAACACCGGGGAGCTGTTTTTT. Translated, it gives CASSFSNTGELFF.

The chain uses TRBV4-2 and TRBJ2-3, with D perhaps TRBD2 (6 bases). This CDR3 has 16 amino acids. With 0 bases removed from V and 0 bases from J, the gap between germline ends came to 10 bases. Germline CDR1 is LGHNA and CDR2 is YNFKEQ. This CDR3 reads CASSQESSVSTDTQYF. Written as DNA, the CDR3 is TGTGCCAGCAGCCAAGAGTCTAGCGTCAGCACAGATACGCAGTATTTT.

The chain uses TRBV7-2 and TRBJ1-5; D is unresolved. The CDR3 extends over 13 amino acids. Germline V CDR1 and CDR2: SGHTA, FQGNSA. Trimming took off 3 bases at V and 7 bases at J, with 10 bases between the two ends. This CDR3 is CASSFGVEQPQHF. CDR3 coding DNA: TGTGCCAGCAGCTTCGGGGTGGAGCAGCCCCAGCATTTT.

V gene TRBV9 combines with J gene TRBJ1-6; 7 bases are a match to TRBD1. The CDR3 totals 14 residues. Trimming at V came to 3 bases and at J to 14 bases, leaving 11 bases not matched to a gene. In germline, CDR1 is SGDLS, CDR2 YYNGEE. CDR3 sequence: CASSDPTEGAALHF. CDR3 coding DNA: TGTGCCAGCAGCGACCCCACGGAGGGGGCTGCCCTCCACTTT.

V is TRBV5-4 and J is TRBJ1-2; 7 bases align to TRBD1. This CDR3 has 16 residues. The V gene's germline CDR1 is SGHNT and CDR2 YYREEE (reference sequence). Trimming removed 4 bases from V and 6 bases from J; junction bases left unmatched: 15. The CDR3 region is CASSPTVGRGRHGYTF. Here the CDR3 DNA reads TGTGCCAGCAGCCCTACCGTGGGCAGGGGGAGGCATGGCTACACCTTC.

This chain uses TRBV6-5 with TRBJ2-5, with D unclear. The CDR3 spans 13 residues. Trimming pared 0 bases from V and 8 bases from J, leaving 10 bases between. Germline V lookup: CDR1 MNHEY, CDR2 SVGAGI. The CDR3 sequence is CASSYSYSLTQYF. CDR3 sequence (DNA): TGTGCCAGCAGTTACTCCTACTCCTTAACCCAGTACTTC.

The J gene is TRBJ2-1, the V gene TRBV27; the D gene is possibly TRBD2 (5 bases). The V gene lost 5 bases and the J gene lost 8 bases, with 22 bases spanning the gap. The CDR3 contains 16 residues. The germline V gene has CDR1 MNHEY and CDR2 SMNVEV (reference sequence). The CDR3 region has the DNA TGTGCCAGCAGTCCCTCCAAGAAGTGGGAGAGGTATGAGCAGTTCTTC. Encoded protein: CASSPSKKWERYEQFF.

The chain has TRBV12-5 and TRBJ1-4, with a possible D match to TRBD1 (5 bases). Germline V CDR1 and CDR2: LGHNT, FRNRAP. V was pared by 4 bases and J by 3 bases, with 12 bases between. The CDR3 has 15 residues. The CDR3 sequence: CASGWGMGPNEKLFF. The DNA of the CDR3 is TGTGCTAGTGGTTGGGGCATGGGGCCTAATGAAAAACTGTTTTTT.

The chain uses TRBV7-8 and TRBJ1-1; a weak D match, TRBD1 (5 bases). Germline CDR1 is SGHVS and CDR2 is FQNEAQ. V was clipped by 5 bases and J by 5 bases, with 21 bases between them. The CDR3 sequence is 16 residues long. CDR3 protein: CASSLRPTQGQTEAFF. In DNA form, the CDR3 reads TGTGCCAGCAGCCTCCGGCCAACCCAGGGTCAAACTGAAGCTTTCTTT.

The rearrangement joins TRBV2 to TRBJ2-3; D is undetermined. Trimming stripped 5 bases from V and 3 bases from J, with 3 bases between. CDR3 size: 11 residues. The germline V gene encodes CDR1 SNHLY and CDR2 FYNNEI. The CDR3 bases are TGTGCCAGCAGTCTAACAGATACGCAGTATTTT. It yields the protein CASSLTDTQYF.

The J gene is TRBJ1-3, the V gene TRBV7-2; 7 bases are shared with TRBD1. The V segment lost 5 bases and the J segment 3 bases; nucleotides outside the gene matches: 7. Germline CDR1 is SGHTA and CDR2 is FQGNSA. This CDR3 contains 15 residues. The CDR3 coding sequence is TGTGCCAGCAGCCAGGGGGGCCCTCTTGGAAACACCATATATTTT. This codes for CASSQGGPLGNTIYF.